The next 8 T cell receptor beta chains were all read from a single sample in a study of cytotoxic CD8 clonotypes in ibrutinib-treated CLL. The table came from immunoSEQ multiplex PCR; TCRdb's copy has only in-frame clones and leaves some out. The sample holds a few hundred thousand clones, 60% to 75% seen once. Sequenced here: PBMCs, sampled after 24 months of ibrutinib treatment. The receptors here all came from a human donor with chronic lymphocytic leukemia.

This chain connects TRBV5-1 to TRBJ2-5, with 9 bases that match TRBD1. This CDR3 spans 15 amino acids. Germline CDR1 and CDR2: SGHRS and YFSETQ. Losses at the gene ends were 7 bases for V and 2 bases for J; bases not matched to a gene: 9. DNA of the CDR3: TGCGCCAGCTGTTGGACAGGGGAGGGTCAAGAGACCCAGTACTTC. It translates to CASCWTGEGQETQYF.

This clone has only one observation. The gene calls are TRBV6-5 and TRBJ1-4; D may be TRBD1 (6 bases). V lost 0 bases and J 8 bases, leaving 16 bases between the germline ends. Germline V gives CDR1 MNHEY, CDR2 SVGAGI. This CDR3 spans 16 amino acids. CDR3 protein: CASSYSGGGSREKLFF. The DNA for the CDR3 is TGTGCCAGCAGTTACTCCGGGGGGGGCAGTCGGGAAAAACTGTTTTTT.

The rearrangement joins TRBV15 to TRBJ1-3; D call uncertain. CDR3 length: 12 residues. Trimming took off 4 bases at V and 9 bases at J, with 10 bases between the two ends. From germline, CDR1 is LNHNV and CDR2 YYDKDF (reference sequence). This CDR3 is CATSTHHSTIYF. The CDR3 DNA follows: TGTGCCACCAGCACTCACCACAGCACCATATATTTT.

This clone appeared a few times. The chain links TRBV29-1 to TRBJ2-7; D gene uncertain. Germline assignment: CDR1 SQVTM and CDR2 ANQGSEA. Between the trimmed V and J ends, which lost 4 bases and 2 bases, there was a span of 6 bases. The CDR3 consists of 11 residues. The CDR3 DNA is TGCAGCGTTGCCATCGCCTACGAGCAGTACTTC. This codes for CSVAIAYEQYF.

The rearrangement links TRBV9 to TRBJ1-2; D might be TRBD1 (5 bases). This CDR3 is built from 14 residues. V gave up 4 bases and J gave up 6 bases, with 16 bases separating them. Germline loops: CDR1 SGDLS, CDR2 YYNGEE. The CDR3 loop is CASSTSTVAHGYTF. CDR3 DNA: TGTGCCAGCAGCACCTCGACAGTCGCTCATGGCTACACCTTC.

This sequence joins TRBV9 and TRBJ2-7; D unresolved. The CDR3 has 13 amino acids. Germline V gene lookup returns CDR1 SGDLS and CDR2 YYNGEE. Between the trimmed V and J ends, which lost 3 bases and 1 base, there was a span of 8 bases. The CDR3 sequence: CASSAPSSYEQYF. The DNA of the CDR3 is TGTGCCAGCAGCGCCCCTAGTTCCTACGAGCAGTACTTC.

On this clone: One junction end does not reproduce the germline sequence, and a read error may be involved. This sequence joins TRBV20-1 and TRBJ1-5; D remains unclear. The CDR3 has 10 residues. Germline V gene lookup returns CDR1 DFQATT and CDR2 SNEGSKA (reference sequence). As DNA, the CDR3 is TGCAGTGCAAGAGGGTGGGCCCAGCATTTT. Protein product: CSARGWAQHF.

The V gene is TRBV4-3, the J gene TRBJ2-3, with unresolved D. The CDR3 has 16 residues. Trimming pared 0 bases from V and 0 bases from J, leaving 10 bases between. Looked up from germline, CDR1 is LGHNA and CDR2 is YSLEER. CDR3 in amino acids: CASSQEVGYSTDTQYF. DNA of the CDR3: TGCGCCAGCAGCCAAGAAGTCGGGTACAGCACAGATACGCAGTATTTT.